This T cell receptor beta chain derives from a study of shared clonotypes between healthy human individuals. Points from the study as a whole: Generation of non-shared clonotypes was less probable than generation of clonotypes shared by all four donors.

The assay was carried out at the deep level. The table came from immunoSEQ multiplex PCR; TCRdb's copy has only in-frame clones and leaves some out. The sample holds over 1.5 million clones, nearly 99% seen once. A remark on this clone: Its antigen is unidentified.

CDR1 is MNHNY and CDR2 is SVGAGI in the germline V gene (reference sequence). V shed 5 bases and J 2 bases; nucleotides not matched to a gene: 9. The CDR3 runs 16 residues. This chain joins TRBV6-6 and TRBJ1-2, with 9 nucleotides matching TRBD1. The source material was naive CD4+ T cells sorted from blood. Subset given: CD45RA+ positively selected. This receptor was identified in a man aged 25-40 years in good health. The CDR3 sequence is CASSTGQGTTNYGYTF. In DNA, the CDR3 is TGTGCCAGCAGTACGGGACAGGGAACGACAAACTATGGCTACACCTTC.